This T cell receptor beta chain was profiled in a study of immune reconstitution after stem cell transplant in scleroderma. TCRdb analysed the RT-PCR reads with MiXCR anew, one entry per CDR3 protein. The sample records about 3,600 distinct CDR3 sequences, nearly 6.5% being singletons. The CDR3 has 16 residues. In germline, CDR1 is SGHRS, CDR2 YFSETQ. The junction had 7 bases not matched to a gene; V was cut back by 0 bases and J by 4 bases. The chain employs TRBV5-1 and TRBJ2-1; 7 nucleotides align to TRBD2. The biological material was taken before or after autologous hematopoietic stem cell transplantation (not recorded which). The sequence was obtained from a female donor with systemic sclerosis. CDR3 DNA: TGCGCCAGCAGCTTGGGTCTTAGCGGGCCGTACAATGAGCAGTTCTTC. Amino acid sequence: CASSLGLSGPYNEQFF. Full variable domain (missing parts from reference TRBV5-1 and TRBJ2-1): KAGVTQTPRYLIKTRGQQVTLSCSPISGHRSVSWYQQTPGQGLQFLFEYFSETQRNKGNFPGRFSGRQFSNSRSEMNVSTLELGDSALYLCASSLGLSGPYNEQFFGPGTRLTVL.